This TCR beta chain comes out of a study of blood T cells in healthy people across ages. A sample-barcoded 5' primer and a J-beta primer mix were used in a second PCR of roughly 7 to 11 cycles. Every cDNA molecule carried a tag from a template-switch adaptor bearing 12 random nucleotides. Via MiXCR, TCRdb re-called the 5' RACE reads, giving one row per CDR3 protein. The table includes 750,000 to 950,000 distinct CDR3 sequences, about 55% detected once. This CDR3 is 16 amino acids long. CDR1 SGHRS and CDR2 YFSETQ come from the germline V gene. Trimming pared 0 bases from V and 4 bases from J, leaving 11 bases between.

The V and J genes are TRBV5-1 and TRBJ2-6, with D tentatively TRBD1 (5 bases). Sequencing was performed on blood. This receptor was taken from an elderly man in good health. The CDR3 loop reads CASSLAQGPGANVLTF. The CDR3 nucleotides are TGCGCCAGCAGCTTGGCGCAGGGTCCCGGGGCCAACGTCCTGACTTTC.